This TCR beta chain was profiled in a study of blood T cell repertoires in COVID-19. The J segment lost 2 bases and the V segment lost 0 bases, leaving 2 bases of the junction unmatched. The CDR3 contains 15 residues. Libraries were prepared by immunoSEQ multiplex PCR; TCRdb keeps only in-frame clonotypes and omits some of them. The repertoire includes a few hundred thousand clones, roughly 90% of them detected once, and around 3% sits in the top ten. The chain carries TRBV23-1 and TRBJ2-3, with 7 bases that match TRBD2. TRBV23-1 counts as an open reading frame of uncertain function. This receptor was taken from a woman in her 30s who had recovered from COVID-19. Sequences were obtained from PBMCs or T cells enriched from blood (not recorded which). This CDR3 reads CASSQSGGSTDTQYF. The CDR3, as DNA: TGCGCCAGCAGTCAATCCGGGGGGTCCACAGATACGCAGTATTTT.